The clone carrying this TCR beta chain appeared many times. What it binds is unknown. V dropped 6 bases and J dropped 5; count of bases not matched to a gene: 10. This CDR3 is 13 amino acids long. CDR1 and CDR2 from the germline V gene are DFQATT and SNEGSKA (reference sequence). Molecular barcoding with unique molecular identifiers was used for the TCRbeta library. One entry per CDR3 protein, called by TCRdb with MiXCR from the PCR reads. The sample gives hundreds of thousands of distinct CDR3 sequences, 10% to 15% of which show up once; 0.79% is in the top ten. This record comes from a study of T-cell reconstitution after alpha-beta-depleted transplantation in children. Study conclusions and caveats: Expanded clones from the graft, numbering several hundred, reportedly supplied alpha-beta T cells about two months after transplant. The main origin of T-cell counts and diversity one year after transplant was newly produced T cells.

Sample: PBMCs, taken before TCRalphabeta/CD19-depleted stem cell transplant. The chain joins TRBV20-1 to TRBJ2-7; 7 bases align to TRBD2. This receptor was taken from a girl aged 2-10 years with congenital amegakaryocytic thrombocytopenia, due to receive a stem cell transplant. CDR3: CSAASGMVDEQYF. Written as DNA, the CDR3 is TGCAGTGCCGCCAGCGGGATGGTAGACGAGCAGTACTTC.